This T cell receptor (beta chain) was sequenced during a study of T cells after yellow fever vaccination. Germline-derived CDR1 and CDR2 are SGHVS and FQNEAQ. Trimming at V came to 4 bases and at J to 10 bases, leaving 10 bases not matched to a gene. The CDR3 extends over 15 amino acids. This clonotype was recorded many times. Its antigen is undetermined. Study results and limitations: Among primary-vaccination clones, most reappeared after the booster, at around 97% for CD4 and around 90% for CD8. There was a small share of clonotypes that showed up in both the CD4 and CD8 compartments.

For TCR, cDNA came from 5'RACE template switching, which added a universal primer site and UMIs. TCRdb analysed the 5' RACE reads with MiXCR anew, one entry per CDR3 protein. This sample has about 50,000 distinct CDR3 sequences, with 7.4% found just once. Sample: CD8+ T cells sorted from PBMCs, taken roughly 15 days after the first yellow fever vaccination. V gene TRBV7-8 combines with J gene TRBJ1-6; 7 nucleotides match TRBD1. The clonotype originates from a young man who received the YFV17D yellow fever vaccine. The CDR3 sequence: CASSSKDRHGSPLHF. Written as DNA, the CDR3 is TGTGCCAGCAGCTCAAAGGACAGGCACGGCTCACCCCTCCACTTT. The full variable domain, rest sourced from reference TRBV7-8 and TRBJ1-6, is GAGVSQSPRYKVAKRGQDVALRCDPISGHVSLFWYQQALGQGPEFLTYFQNEAQLDKSGLPSDRFFAERPEGSVSTLKIQRTQQEDSAVYLCASSSKDRHGSPLHFGNGTRLTVT.